This entry concerns a single TCR beta chain. The antigen is not known. The sample comes from a study of persistence of HIV-infected CD4 T cells. Overlapping HIV-1 Gag 15-mer peptides at roughly 1 ug per peptide per mL were used. CD40L-negative CD69-negative CD45RO-high memory CD4+ T cells were sorted as populations depleted of antigen-responding cells. The libraries were made with immunoSEQ version 4 in survey mode. Measured with immunoSEQ multiplex PCR; TCRdb has only the in-frame clones, and not every one. The table includes about 32,000 clones, approximately 80% detected once. The CDR3 has 16 residues. Per the germline V gene, CDR1 is SGHTA and CDR2 is FQGTGA. V was clipped by 2 bases and J by 0 bases, with 11 bases between them.

The sequence derives from an adult woman with HIV who was CMV-seropositive. This chain joins TRBV7-3 and TRBJ1-3; no clear D gene. The specimen was CD4+ T cells sorted from PBMCs after 18-hour stimulation, collected from a patient who received antiretroviral therapy. The CDR3 sequence is CASSLSGPSSGNTIYF. The DNA of the CDR3 is TGTGCCAGCAGCTTATCGGGCCCGAGCTCTGGAAACACCATATATTTT. Full variable domain (outside the CDR3, taken from reference TRBV7-3 and TRBJ1-3): GAGVSQTPSNKVTEKGKYVELRCDPISGHTALYWYRQSLGQGPEFLIYFQGTGAADDSGLPNDRFFAVRPEGSVSTLKIQRTERGDSAVYLCASSLSGPSSGNTIYFGEGSWLTVV.